This T cell receptor beta chain was sequenced in a study of blood T cell repertoires in COVID-19. Looking at the study overall: From T cells, B-cell-depleted T cells, or PBMCs came the material, which was cDNA or gDNA.

Original data processing: Nucleated cell number was recorded as an estimate derived from reference gene primer amplification. Repertoires were generated with immunoSEQ multiplex PCR, while TCRdb's copy carries only in-frame clones and drops some. V, J and clone size derive from that table, while D and trimming were established from the DNA sequence. The sample lists roughly 180,000 clones; around 83% were seen once. Recruitment covered about two dozen US areas and drew participants whose ages spanned roughly 18 to 90 years. Two negative PCRs, clearance, or symptom resolution characterized the recovered Cohort 3 donors. This clone was counted between two and nine times. The sample comprised PBMCs or T cells enriched from blood (not recorded which). This clonotype was obtained from a man aged 35-49 years who had recovered from COVID-19.

The CDR3 sequence is CASTRTGDGYTF. As DNA, the CDR3 is TGTGCCAGCACCCGGACAGGAGACGGCTACACCTTC. This sequence joins TRBV6-5 and TRBJ1-2; TRBD1 agrees at 7 bases. V dropped 7 bases and J dropped 8; count of bases not matched to a gene: 7. This CDR3 is 12 amino acids long. The V gene's germline CDR1 is MNHEY and CDR2 SVGAGI.